This T cell receptor beta chain is from a study of cytomegalovirus exposure and HLA in healthy donors. With respect to this clone: Its target is not known.

General study results and limits: The authors excluded some V segments, including TRBV6-2 and TRBV6-3, as indistinguishable.

Primers for the PCR totalled 60 Vbeta and 13 Jbeta. Some clones are missing from TCRdb's copy, which holds only in-frame ones; the method was immunoSEQ multiplex PCR. Of fewer than 200,000 clones listed, 73% were seen once; the top ten hold under 5.5%. CDR1 and CDR2 (germline): SEHNR, FQNEAQ (reference sequence). Trimming at V came to 5 bases and at J to 0 bases, leaving 1 base not matched to a gene. The CDR3 is 16 amino acids. Sequenced: PBMCs. The V and J genes are TRBV7-9 and TRBJ2-3, with 14 positions matching TRBD2. This receptor was taken from a young woman in good health and CMV-seropositive. The CDR3 sequence: CASSRTSGGSTDTQYF. CDR3 in DNA: TGTGCCAGCAGCAGGACTAGCGGGGGGAGCACAGATACGCAGTATTTT.